This TCR beta chain was recovered during a study of T cells expressing NK-cell markers. Making the TCR beta cDNA relied on 5'RACE template switching with UMIs. TCRdb re-called the 5' RACE reads and shows each CDR3 protein once, DNA omitted. In all, the sample yields about 460,000 distinct CDR3 sequences. The germline gives CDR1 DFQATT, CDR2 SNEGSKA (reference sequence). The length of the CDR3 is 12 residues. The origin of this receptor is a woman aged 45-65 years in good health. The V gene is TRBV20-1, the J gene TRBJ2-5; TCRdb outputs TRBD1, but without DNA this stays unchecked. Material: blood T cells: a sorted CD56 or NKG2C T cell subset, CD4+ or CD8+ T cells, or bulk PBMC T cells (not recorded which). The CDR3 spells CSAATGRETQYF.